The 32 T cell receptor beta chains listed next were all sequenced from one sample in a study of T cells in Graves' hyperthyroidism and ophthalmopathy. Authors of the study amplified TCR beta CDR3 regions from RNA transcripts. The primer set for the first-round RT-PCR of the TCR CDR3 was HTBI. TCRdb passed the multiplex PCR reads through MiXCR, listing each CDR3 protein once. Of under 700,000 distinct CDR3 sequences in the sample, 46% are singletons; the top ten hold about 7.8%. Sequencing was done on a sample of peripheral blood or thyroid tissue (not recorded which). Receptors originate from a woman aged 18-29 years with Graves' hyperthyroidism.

The CDR3 region is CASSFPGTGGNQPQHF. CDR3 bases: TGTGCCAGCAGTTTTCCCGGGACAGGGGGAAATCAGCCCCAGCATTTT. The chain has TRBV2 and TRBJ1-5; 11 nucleotides agree with TRBD1. The CDR3 loop spans 16 amino acids. Germline V lookup: CDR1 SNHLY, CDR2 FYNNEI. With V trimmed by 5 bases and J by 4 bases, 7 bases remained unmatched.

This clonotype occurred many times. The J gene is TRBJ1-1, the V gene TRBV29-1, with D uncertain. In germline, CDR1 is SQVTM, CDR2 ANQGSEA. There are 12 residues in the CDR3. With 4 bases removed from V and 2 bases from J, the gap between germline ends came to 8 bases. The CDR3 spells CSVGPSNTEAFF. CDR3 nucleotides: TGCAGCGTTGGACCCTCTAACACTGAAGCTTTCTTT. The full variable domain, in which reference TRBV29-1 and TRBJ1-1 provide the parts outside the CDR3, is SAVISQKPSRDICQRGTSLTIQCQVDSQVTMMFWYRQQPGQSLTLIATANQGSEATYESGFVIDKFPISRPNLTFSTLTVSNMSPEDSSIYLCSVGPSNTEAFFGQGTRLTVV.

This clonotype came up a few times. This chain connects TRBV6-1 to TRBJ2-6, with 7 bases lining up with TRBD2. The CDR3 has 15 amino acids. Germline V CDR1 and CDR2: MNHNS, SASEGT. Trimming took 4 bases from V and 2 from J; bases not matched to a gene: 2. The CDR3 DNA reads TGTGCCAGCAGTGCTAGCGGCCCTGGGGCCAACGTCCTGACTTTC. Translated, it gives CASSASGPGANVLTF.

This chain joins TRBV29-1 and TRBJ2-7; no definite D call. Germline CDR1 is SQVTM and CDR2 is ANQGSEA. The CDR3 covers 15 residues. V lost 2 bases and J lost 0, with 14 bases in between. CDR3 nucleotide sequence: TGCAGCGTTGAAACCGGCAGCGTACCCTCCTACGAGCAGTACTTC. It codes for CSVETGSVPSYEQYF.

This sequence joins TRBV6-5 and TRBJ1-5, with 7 bases that match TRBD1. This CDR3 is 15 amino acids long. Unmatched junction bases numbered 4, after V lost 4 bases and J lost 1 base. The germline gives CDR1 MNHEY, CDR2 SVGAGI. The CDR3 spells CASSSTGRSNQPQHF. The CDR3 nucleotides read TGTGCCAGCAGTTCGACAGGGCGCAGCAATCAGCCCCAGCATTTT.

The sample holds a few counts of this clonotype. The chain links TRBV9 to TRBJ2-7, with D maybe TRBD1 (6 bases). The CDR3 length is 14 residues. V lost 4 bases to trimming and J lost 2 bases, with 13 bases between them. CDR1 and CDR2 from the germline V gene are SGDLS and YYNGEE. CDR3 nucleotide sequence: TGTGCCAGCAGCCGGGGAGAGGGGGCCTACGAGCAGTACTTC. Translation gives CASSRGEGAYEQYF.

This clonotype has only a few counts. The CDR3: CASSNTRDRARETQYF. The CDR3 DNA reads as TGTGCCAGCAGTAACACTCGGGACAGGGCTCGGGAGACCCAGTACTTC. The chain uses TRBV2 and TRBJ2-5; 9 nucleotides match TRBD1. V gave up 5 bases and J gave up 5 bases; unmatched junction bases: 12. This CDR3 contains 16 residues. Germline V gives CDR1 SNHLY, CDR2 FYNNEI.

The chain uses TRBV10-3 and TRBJ2-7; D perhaps matches TRBD1 (6 bases). V lost 2 bases and J 2 bases, leaving 13 bases between the germline ends. Germline V CDR1 and CDR2: ENHRY, SYGVKD. The CDR3 is made up of 15 amino acids. CDR3 amino acids: CAISEPYRDPYEQYF. CDR3 bases: TGTGCCATCAGTGAGCCGTACAGGGATCCCTACGAGCAGTACTTC.

The chain is built from TRBV2 and TRBJ1-1, with 10 bases lining up with TRBD1. CDR1 SNHLY and CDR2 FYNNEI come from the germline V gene. Trimming at V came to 2 bases and at J to 1 base, leaving 7 bases not matched to a gene. The CDR3 is 17 amino acids. The CDR3 DNA reads TGTGCCAGCAGTGAATCGGGGGGACAGGGGACGAACACTGAAGCTTTCTTT. It encodes CASSESGGQGTNTEAFF.

This clonotype was seen more than once but under ten times. The chain combines TRBV19 with TRBJ1-2; D unclear. This CDR3 spans 12 amino acids. V lost 8 bases, J lost 4 bases, and 11 bases lay in between. The germline gives CDR1 LNHDA, CDR2 SQIVND (reference sequence). The CDR3, as DNA: TGTGCCAGTTTGACGAGGGTCTATGGCTACACCTTC. Translated, it gives CASLTRVYGYTF.

The chain couples TRBV24-1 to TRBJ1-2, with a tentative D call TRBD1 (5 bases). The germline V gene has CDR1 KGHDR and CDR2 SFDVKD. V gave up 9 bases and J gave up 1 base, with 5 bases separating them. This CDR3 is 11 amino acids long. CDR3: CATGGNYGYTF. CDR3 DNA sequence: TGTGCCACCGGGGGTAACTATGGCTACACCTTC.

Remarks on this clonotype: A much larger clone is a single base away; this may be a read error. The chain is built from TRBV10-3 and TRBJ1-5; D gene uncertain. The CDR3 covers 13 residues. The ends were cut back, 6 bases at V and 1 base at J, with 7 bases in the middle. The germline CDR1 and CDR2 sequences are ENHRY and SYGVKD. CDR3 DNA: TGTGCCATCAGAACGAAGAGCAATCAGCCCCAGCATTTT. Encoded protein: CAIRTKSNQPQHF.

V is TRBV10-3 and J is TRBJ1-1; D call uncertain. V lost 10 bases, J lost 0 bases, and 12 bases lay in between. CDR3 length equals 13 residues. The germline V gene has CDR1 ENHRY and CDR2 SYGVKD. The CDR3 region has the DNA TGTGCCAGCACGGCGGGGATGAACACTGAAGCTTTCTTT. Encoded protein: CASTAGMNTEAFF.

This clonotype has a count of ten or more. The chain couples TRBV7-6 to TRBJ1-1, with no clear D. V shed 4 bases and J shed 3 bases, with 6 bases lying between them. Germline V gene data show CDR1 as SGHVS and CDR2 as FNYEAQ. The CDR3 runs 12 residues. The CDR3 reads CASSSRHTEAFF. The CDR3 region has the DNA TGTGCCAGCAGCTCTCGCCACACTGAAGCTTTCTTT.

This clonotype was seen repeatedly, ten times or more. The chain is built from TRBV24-1 and TRBJ1-1; tentatively, D is TRBD1 (6 bases). CDR1 is KGHDR and CDR2 is SFDVKD in the germline V gene. The CDR3 totals 13 residues. V lost 5 bases and J lost 3, with 9 bases in between. The CDR3 sequence is CATSVEGDTEAFF. The DNA for the CDR3 is TGTGCCACCAGTGTCGAGGGGGACACTGAAGCTTTCTTT.

Comment on this clonotype: A much more abundant neighbour one base away suggests this may be a read error. The chain employs TRBV29-1 and TRBJ1-3, with D unresolved. V dropped 7 bases and J dropped 0 bases, with 4 bases sitting between them. This CDR3 spans 11 amino acids. CDR1 is SQVTM and CDR2 is ANQGSEA in the germline V gene. The CDR3 DNA is TGCAGCGATCACTCTGGAAACACCATATATTTT. This sequence encodes CSDHSGNTIYF.

Notes on this clonotype: Just one base apart from a much larger clone, this may be a read error. This chain joins TRBV7-2 and TRBJ2-7; D tentatively fits TRBD1 or TRBD2 (5 bases each). Trimming removed 6 bases from V and 2 bases from J, with 14 bases in between. CDR1 and CDR2 (germline): SGHTA, FQGNSA. The CDR3 loop spans 14 amino acids. In DNA, the CDR3 is TGTGCCAGCAGTCGGACGGGACGGACCTACGAGCAGTACTTC. Translation gives CASSRTGRTYEQYF.

This rearrangement joins TRBV2 to TRBJ1-2; TRBD1 might be the D (6 bases). CDR3 length equals 14 residues. V was cut by 8 bases and J by 3 bases, with 16 bases left in between. From germline, CDR1 is SNHLY and CDR2 FYNNEI. CDR3 in DNA: TGTGCCAGCTCAACTGACAGGCTACACTATGGCTACACCTTC. It is translated as CASSTDRLHYGYTF. Supplemented by reference TRBV2 and TRBJ1-2, the full variable domain reads EPEVTQTPSHQVTQMGQEVILRCVPISNHLYFYWYRQILGQKVEFLVSFYNNEISEKSEIFDDQFSVERPDGSNFTLKIRSTKLEDSAMYFCASSTDRLHYGYTFGSGTRLTVV.

This clonotype has a handful of counts. The genes are TRBV7-9 and TRBJ1-2; 7 bases line up with TRBD1. Germline CDR1 and CDR2: SEHNR and FQNEAQ (reference sequence). CDR3 length: 16 residues. With 5 bases clipped from V and 4 bases from J, the junction kept 13 bases outside the gene matches. CDR3 DNA: TGTGCCAGCAGCCTAACGACAGGGTGGCGGGGCTATGGCTACACCTTC. Residues: CASSLTTGWRGYGYTF. The whole variable domain, remainder taken from reference TRBV7-9 and TRBJ1-2, is DTGVSQNPRHKITKRGQNVTFRCDPISEHNRLYWYRQTLGQGPEFLTYFQNEAQLEKSRLLSDRFSAERPKGSFSTLEIQRTEQGDSAMYLCASSLTTGWRGYGYTFGSGTRLTVV.

Details on this clonotype: The junction differs from germline at one of its ends, possibly a read error. This chain connects TRBV11-3 to TRBJ1-4; D ambiguous. This CDR3 comprises 16 residues. The germline V gene encodes CDR1 SGHNT and CDR2 YENEEA. CDR3 in amino acids: CASSTSPESLNKKLFF. CDR3 nucleotides: TGCGCCAGCAGCACATCTCCTGAGTCCCTTAATAAAAAACTGTTTTTT. The entire variable domain, with the rest obtained from reference TRBV11-3 and TRBJ1-4, is as follows: EAGVVQSPRYKIIEKKQPVAFWCNPISGHNTLYWYLQNLGQGPELLIRYENEEAVDDSQLPKDRFSAERLKGVDSTLKIQPAELGDSAVYLCASSTSPESLNKKLFFGSGTQLSVL.

There are many counts of this clonotype. The gene calls are TRBV20-1 and TRBJ1-1; no definite D call. Trimming took 3 bases from V and 1 from J, leaving 12 bases between them. From germline, CDR1 is DFQATT and CDR2 SNEGSKA (reference sequence). The CDR3 loop spans 14 amino acids. The chain's CDR3 is CSASVRTANTEAFF. CDR3 bases: TGCAGTGCTAGTGTGAGGACCGCGAACACTGAAGCTTTCTTT.

The chain has TRBV9 and TRBJ2-3; D gene uncertain. V was shortened by 4 bases and J by 2 bases, with 8 bases between the two germline ends. Germline lookup yields CDR1 SGDLS and CDR2 YYNGEE. The CDR3 is 13 residues long. The CDR3 is CASSQEVTDTQYF. The CDR3 nucleotides are TGTGCCAGCAGCCAAGAAGTCACAGATACGCAGTATTTT.

The chain couples TRBV29-1 to TRBJ1-5; D not certain. The CDR3 contains 15 residues. Germline V CDR1 and CDR2: SQVTM, ANQGSEA. Here the CDR3 DNA reads TGCAGTGCTAGAGGCCCCGGTGCTCAAAATCAGCCCCAGCATTTT. This gives the protein CSARGPGAQNQPQHF.

In its sample, this clonotype was seen many times. The J gene is TRBJ1-1, the V gene TRBV11-3; 8 bases align to TRBD1. Germline lookup yields CDR1 SGHNT and CDR2 YENEEA. The CDR3 sequence is 13 residues long. Unmatched junction bases numbered 4, after V lost 5 bases and J lost 5 bases. The CDR3 DNA is TGTGCCAGCAGCGCGCGGACAGGGACTGAAGCTTTCTTT. Translation gives CASSARTGTEAFF.

This clonotype showed up many times. The genes are TRBV7-9 and TRBJ2-5; TRBD2 is a possible D gene (5 bases). The V end lost 11 bases, the J end lost 5 bases, and 18 bases lay between the germline ends. This CDR3 contains 13 residues. The germline CDR1 and CDR2 sequences are SEHNR and FQNEAQ (reference sequence). In nucleotides, the CDR3 is TGTGCCCGTGCCGGGATTGAAGAGGAGACCCAGTACTTC. It yields the protein CARAGIEEETQYF.

The chain employs TRBV7-9 and TRBJ2-2, with D perhaps TRBD2 (6 bases). The CDR3 sequence is 15 residues long. Trimming took off 1 base at V and 3 bases at J, with 9 bases between the two ends. Germline CDR1 and CDR2: SEHNR and FQNEAQ (reference sequence). CDR3 bases: TGTGCCAGCAGCTTAGTCCTAGCGTACACCGGGGAGCTGTTTTTT. Its protein is CASSLVLAYTGELFF.

This clonotype has only a few counts. The V call is TRBV25-1, the J call TRBJ1-2; TRBD1 matches 9 bases. The germline V gene encodes CDR1 MGHDK and CDR2 SYGVNS. The V and J ends lost 4 bases and 1 base, in that order; junction bases with no gene match: 10. This CDR3 has 17 amino acids. The CDR3 is CASSGTGGEPFNYGYTF. CDR3 sequence (DNA): TGTGCCAGCAGTGGAACAGGGGGCGAACCCTTTAACTATGGCTACACCTTC.

This clonotype was seen a single time. V is TRBV7-9 and J is TRBJ1-4, with TRBD1 matching 10 bases. The CDR3 runs to 16 residues. Germline V gives CDR1 SEHNR, CDR2 FQNEAQ (reference sequence). After removal of 6 bases from V and 7 bases from J, the junction contained 11 bases not matched to a gene. The DNA for the CDR3 is TGTGCCAGCAGGCCTCGACAGGGGGCCGAGGGTGAAAAACTGTTTTTT. Its translation: CASRPRQGAEGEKLFF.

The gene calls are TRBV4-1 and TRBJ2-6; 9 bases line up with TRBD1. This CDR3 spans 18 amino acids. The germline gives CDR1 MGHRA, CDR2 YSYEKL. V shed 4 bases and J 0 bases; nucleotides not matched to a gene: 7. The CDR3 DNA reads as TGCGCCAGCAGCCGGGGCGGACAGGGGAGCTCTGGGGCCAACGTCCTGACTTTC. It specifies CASSRGGQGSSGANVLTF.

This clonotype was counted a single time. The rearrangement joins TRBV7-2 to TRBJ2-5; TRBD2 aligns across 7 bases. The CDR3 is made up of 18 amino acids. Germline loops: CDR1 SGHTA, CDR2 FQGNSA. V lost 5 bases to trimming and J lost 4 bases; unmatched junction nucleotides: 19. CDR3 coding DNA: TGTGCCAGCAGCCATCACACCCGGGTCGGCGGGAGTCGAGAGACCCAGTACTTC. Its translation: CASSHHTRVGGSRETQYF.

This clonotype appeared a few times. V gene TRBV7-3 combines with J gene TRBJ2-5; D unresolved. Trimming removed 5 bases at V and 0 bases at J, with 10 bases between. The CDR3 covers 14 residues. CDR1 is SGHTA, CDR2 FQGTGA, per germline. CDR3 sequence (DNA): TGTGCCAGCAGCCTCCGGGCGGACCAAGAGACCCAGTACTTC. It encodes CASSLRADQETQYF.

In the case of this clonotype: This could be a read error, since a much larger clone is one nucleotide away. This sequence joins TRBV9 and TRBJ1-4; the match to TRBD1 covers 7 bases. The CDR3 totals 15 residues. The germline V gene encodes CDR1 SGDLS and CDR2 YYNGEE. The CDR3 bases are TGTGCCAGCAGCGAGACAGGGCGGGCTAATGAAAAACTGCTTTTT. Residues: CASSETGRANEKLLF.